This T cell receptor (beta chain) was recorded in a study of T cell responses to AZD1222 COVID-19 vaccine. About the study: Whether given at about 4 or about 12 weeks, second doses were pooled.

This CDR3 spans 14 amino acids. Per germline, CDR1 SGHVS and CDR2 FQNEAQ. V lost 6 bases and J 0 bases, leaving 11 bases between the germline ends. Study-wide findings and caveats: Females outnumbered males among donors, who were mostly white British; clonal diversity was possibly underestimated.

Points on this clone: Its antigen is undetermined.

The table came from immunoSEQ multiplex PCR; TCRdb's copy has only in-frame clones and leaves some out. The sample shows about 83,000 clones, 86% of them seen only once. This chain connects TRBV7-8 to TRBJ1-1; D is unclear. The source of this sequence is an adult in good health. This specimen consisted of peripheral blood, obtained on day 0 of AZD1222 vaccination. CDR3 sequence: CASSIRGMNTEAFF. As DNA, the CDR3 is TGTGCCAGCAGTATTAGAGGGATGAACACTGAAGCTTTCTTT.